Listed below are T cell receptor beta chains from one sample, sequenced in a study of cytomegalovirus exposure and HLA in healthy donors. Profiling relied on immunoSEQ multiplex PCR, and the TCRdb table lists in-frame clones only, not all of them. The sample gives around 150,000 clones, roughly three quarters of which show up once; about 2% is in the top ten. Sequenced input: PBMCs. The receptors derive from a man aged 25 to 40 in good health and CMV-seronegative. CDR3s leave out the opening cysteine and the closing phenylalanine or tryptophan.

TRBJ2-1 | TRBV7-9 | ASSLGLAENEQF
TRBJ2-3 | TRBV29-1 | SLGRVAGGPDTQY
TRBJ2-5 | TRBV7-9 | ASGKVRDTGTQY
TRBJ1-5 | TRBV5-8 | ASSLWERVGQPQH
TRBJ1-1 | TRBV6-5 | ASSNSRQTNTEAF
TRBJ2-7 | TRBV28 | ASTLGGQKVYEQY
TRBJ2-3 | TRBV27 | ASSLGAPTSTDTQY
TRBJ1-2 | TRBV19 | ASSTSADGYT
TRBJ2-1 | TRBV15 | ATSRGTSRGEQF
TRBJ2-7 | TRBV28 | ASSLWQGPGYEQY
TRBJ1-2 | TRBV14 | ASSQGQGGGYT
TRBJ1-2 | TRBV28 | ASSSPPRGNYGYT
TRBJ2-5 | TRBV9 | ASSVGDLQETQY
TRBJ2-2 | TRBV11-2 | ASSLNRQGTGELF
TRBJ2-4 | TRBV11-2 | ASSLPRGVLAKNIQY
TRBJ2-7 | TRBV7-2 | ASSLPGLAGGLEQY
TRBJ2-7 | TRBV5-8 | ASSSLAGGSGEQY
TRBJ2-2 | TRBV29-1 | SVESGTANTGELF
TRBJ2-1 | TRBV5-4 | ASSPHSGTYLGEQF
TRBJ2-5 | TRBV7-9 | ASSRQGQIETQY
TRBJ2-7 | TRBV6-1 | ASSLQGPDYEQY
TRBJ2-2 | TRBV7-9 | ASSPDRGWTGELF
TRBJ2-2 | TRBV7-2 | ASSSTSATGELF
TRBJ1-5 | TRBV28 | ASSLQGQPQH
TRBJ2-1 | TRBV7-9 | ASSLAWKAGARNEQF
TRBJ2-2 | TRBV5-6 | ASSFGYVATGELF
TRBJ2-7 | TRBV5-1 | ASSLSRFHEQY
TRBJ2-1 | TRBV28 | ASSLRGNNEQF
- | TRBV5-1 | ASSLLQGVFYEQY
TRBJ1-1 | TRBV5-6 | ASSLFERTEAF
TRBJ2-1 | TRBV5-1 | ASSLGGQRAWGEQF
TRBJ1-1 | TRBV9 | ASSVADLNTEAF
TRBJ2-2 | TRBV28 | ASSNRGNGVYTGELF
TRBJ2-7 | TRBV25-1 | ASSDPSGTARYEQY
TRBJ2-7 | TRBV7-9 | ASSLARGTGQDEQY